These T cell receptor beta chains were read from a single sample in a study of T cell changes during pregnancy in multiple sclerosis. Only in-frame clones appear in the TCRdb table, and some are missing; sequencing was by immunoSEQ multiplex PCR. This sample has 90,000 to 95,000 clones, with roughly 91% found just once. The specimen was peripheral blood, collected in the first trimester of pregnancy. The receptors derive from a female donor with multiple sclerosis, enrolled in a pregnancy study. Each CDR3 is given with its conserved first and last residue. Fields, in order: clone size, V gene, J gene, D gene, CDR3 length, CDR3 DNA, CDR3 protein. A D gene is named only where the DNA matches it firmly. Where a row states a size, it is once, few, many or the class of an expanded clone; other rows omit it.

NA	TRBV7-3	TRBJ2-3	TRBD1	15	TGTGCCAGCAGTCTAAGGGGGCGCGAGGCCGATACGCAGTATTTT	CASSLRGREADTQYF
NA	TRBV5-1	TRBJ2-5	TRBD1	15	TGCGCCAGCAGCTTGGACAGGGGAGAGGGAGAGACCCAGTACTTC	CASSLDRGEGETQYF
NA	TRBV9	TRBJ2-3	NA	18	TGTGCCAGCAGCGTGAGGCCGGTGAATCTATATGCCGCAAATACGCAGTATTTT	CASSVRPVNLYAANTQYF
NA	TRBV6-5	TRBJ1-1	NA	13	TGTGCCAGCAGTTACTCAGGGGCCACTGAAGCTTTCTTT	CASSYSGATEAFF
NA	TRBV19	TRBJ2-3	TRBD1	15	TGTGCCAGTAGTATCAGGGGGTGGGAAACAGATACGCAGTATTTT	CASSIRGWETDTQYF
NA	TRBV11-2	TRBJ2-1	NA	14	TGTGCCAGCAGCTTAGTTCTGGACAACAATGAGCAGTTCTTC	CASSLVLDNNEQFF
NA	TRBV15	TRBJ2-5	TRBD2	15	TGTGCCACCAGCTCGGGGGGGTACCTACAAGAGACCCAGTACTTC	CATSSGGYLQETQYF
NA	TRBV9	TRBJ2-1	NA	12	TGTGCCAGCAGCGCACAGGGTGCAGAGCAGTTCTTC	CASSAQGAEQFF
NA	TRBV29-1	TRBJ1-2	NA	12	TGCAGCGCATCTACAGGAAACTATGGCTACACCTTC	CSASTGNYGYTF
NA	TRBV7-9	TRBJ2-1	TRBD2	13	TGTGCCAGCCTAGCGGGGGGTCTGTATGAGCAGTTCTTC	CASLAGGLYEQFF
NA	TRBV21-1	TRBJ2-3	NA	14	TGTGCCAGCAGCAAAGCGGGCAACACAGATACGCAGTATTTT	CASSKAGNTDTQYF
NA	TRBV5-1	TRBJ1-2	TRBD1	16	TGCGCCAGCAGCTCGGACGGGACAGGGGGCGGCTATGGCTACACCTTC	CASSSDGTGGGYGYTF
NA	TRBV5-1	TRBJ2-1	NA	21	TGCGCCAGCAGCTCCCCGTCGACAGTTCTAAGAGCCCCGTGGGTAGACAATGAGCAGTTCTTC	CASSSPSTVLRAPWVDNEQFF
NA	TRBV4-1	TRBJ2-7	TRBD1	16	TGCGCCAGCAGCCAAGATGGGACAGGGAAGTCCTACGAGCAGTACTTC	CASSQDGTGKSYEQYF
once	TRBV19	TRBJ2-3	TRBD2	15	TGTGCCAGTACCATAGCGGGTGCCCGCACAGATACGCAGTATTTT	CASTIAGARTDTQYF
once	TRBV19	TRBJ1-2	NA	15	TGTGCCAGTAGTATCCGGGACCAGGGGATTGATGGCTACACCTTC	CASSIRDQGIDGYTF
NA	TRBV7-9	TRBJ2-4	NA	17	TGTGCCAGCAGCTTATTCTCCCCGGGACTCCCCGGGGACATTCAGTACTTC	CASSLFSPGLPGDIQYF
NA	TRBV6-6	TRBJ2-7	NA	14	TGTGCCAGCACGAAGGACGGGAGCTCCTACGAGCAGTACTTC	CASTKDGSSYEQYF
NA	TRBV30	TRBJ1-1	TRBD1	12	TGTGCCTGGGCTGGACAGGGCAATCGAGCTTTCTTT	CAWAGQGNRAFF
few	TRBV2	TRBJ2-2	TRBD1	18	TGTGCCAGCAGCAGATCCGGGACAGGGGGCGGAAACACCGGGGAGCTGTTTTTT	CASSRSGTGGGNTGELFF
NA	TRBV13	TRBJ2-2	NA	15	TGTGCCAGCAGCCCCCCGAGCCGGGGTGGAGAGGAGCTGTTTTTT	CASSPPSRGGEELFF
NA	TRBV7-3	TRBJ1-2	NA	13	TGTGCCAGCAGCTCCGGAGGAGCAGATGGCTACACCTTC	CASSSGGADGYTF
once	TRBV10-2	TRBJ2-3	NA	15	TGCGCCAGCAGTGAGTCGAGCGGAGGCACAGATACGCAGTATTTT	CASSESSGGTDTQYF
NA	TRBV10-1	TRBJ2-7	NA	14	TGCGCCAGCAGTAGGGTGACAGGAAGCTACGAGCAGTACTTC	CASSRVTGSYEQYF
once	TRBV9	TRBJ2-1	TRBD2	17	TGTGCCAGCAGCGGTTCTCACGTAGCGGGGGCCTACAATGAGCAGTTCTTC	CASSGSHVAGAYNEQFF
NA	TRBV6-5	TRBJ1-5	TRBD1	15	TGTGCCAGCAGTCCCGGACAGGGGAGCAATCAGCCCCAGCATTTT	CASSPGQGSNQPQHF
NA	TRBV20-1	TRBJ2-3	NA	10	TGCAGTGCTCTGAGAGATACGCAGTATTTT	CSALRDTQYF
NA	TRBV27	TRBJ1-6	NA	15	TGTGCCAGCAGTTTCGGTTTCGGCTATAATTCACCCCTCCACTTT	CASSFGFGYNSPLHF
NA	TRBV2	TRBJ2-2	TRBD1	14	TGTGCCAGCAGCCGACAGGGATGGACCGGGGAGCTGTTTTTT	CASSRQGWTGELFF
NA	TRBV5-4	TRBJ2-7	NA	13	TGTGCCAGCAGGGGCCGGGACTCCCACGAGCAGTACTTC	CASRGRDSHEQYF
NA	TRBV7-2	TRBJ2-3	TRBD2	16	TGTGCCAGCAGCTTAGGTCTAGCGGGGAGCACAGATACGCAGTATTTT	CASSLGLAGSTDTQYF
NA	TRBV14	TRBJ2-7	NA	16	TGTGCCAGCAGCCACCGTCTTCCGGGGGGCAGATACGAGCAGTACTTC	CASSHRLPGGRYEQYF
NA	TRBV19	TRBJ2-1	TRBD2	17	TGTGCCAGTAACCACCTCACTAGCGGGGGGGCCGTAAATGAGCAGTTCTTC	CASNHLTSGGAVNEQFF
NA	TRBV10-3	TRBJ2-1	TRBD2	14	TGTGCCATCAGTATCGCGGGGGGTAACAATGAGCAGTTCTTC	CAISIAGGNNEQFF
NA	TRBV28	TRBJ1-1	NA	14	TGTGCCAGCAGTTTGCCCGAGGGGACATCCGAAGCTTTCTTT	CASSLPEGTSEAFF
NA	TRBV28	TRBJ2-7	TRBD1	14	TGTGCCAGCAGTTTGCCGGGACAGACCTACGAGCAGTACTTC	CASSLPGQTYEQYF
once	TRBV19	TRBJ1-6	TRBD1	15	TGTGCCAGTAGTATTCAATACAGGGGCCTCTCACCCCTCCACTTT	CASSIQYRGLSPLHF
NA	TRBV11-2	TRBJ2-1	TRBD1	15	TGTGCCAGCAGCTTTGGGACAGGGGGTTTCGGTGAGCAGTTCTTC	CASSFGTGGFGEQFF
NA	TRBV19	TRBJ2-1	TRBD1	14	TGTGCCAGTAGTATAGCATCGGACAGGCTTGAGCAGTTCTTC	CASSIASDRLEQFF
NA	TRBV6-5	TRBJ2-3	NA	14	TGTGCCAGCAGCCAAGGAGGGGTCACAGATACGCAGTATTTT	CASSQGGVTDTQYF
NA	TRBV6-1	TRBJ2-1	TRBD1	15	TGTGCCAGCAGTAACCGGGACAGGGGGCTAAATGAGCAGTTCTTC	CASSNRDRGLNEQFF
NA	TRBV5-4	TRBJ1-1	TRBD1	14	TGTGCCAGCAGCTGGGACAGGGCTAACACTGAAGCTTTCTTT	CASSWDRANTEAFF
NA	TRBV6-6	TRBJ2-7	TRBD1	16	TGTGCCAGCAGTGTACGGACAGGGGTCCCCTCCTACGAGCAGTACTTC	CASSVRTGVPSYEQYF
NA	TRBV10-3	TRBJ1-4	NA	15	TGTGCCATCAGTGATCGCGGGGGATCTAATGAAAAACTGTTTTTT	CAISDRGGSNEKLFF
NA	TRBV7-2	TRBJ2-1	NA	15	TGTGCCAGCAGCTCCGGGGGACAGCCGTACAATGAGCAGTTCTTC	CASSSGGQPYNEQFF
NA	TRBV5-1	TRBJ1-1	NA	14	TGCGCCAGCAGCTTGGAACCGGTGAACACTGAAGCTTTCTTT	CASSLEPVNTEAFF